This TCR beta chain was profiled in a study of tumor-infiltrating lymphocytes in primary liver carcinoma. The CDR3 is made up of 14 amino acids. Deletions cut 0 bases from V and 4 bases from J, with 8 bases between. The germline CDR1 and CDR2 sequences are SEHNR and FQNEAQ (reference sequence). Using a constant-region primer together with ProtoScript II reverse transcriptase, TCR beta cDNA was made from around 500 ng of total RNA. Sequencing libraries for TCR beta derived from three nested multiplex PCR rounds that used slightly modified ARM-PCR. Primers for the first two PCR rounds were TRBV1-TRBV30 forward primers and a C-beta reverse primer (around 10 cycles per round). MiXCR, applied by TCRdb to the multiplex PCR reads, yields one record per CDR3 protein. The sample contains fewer than 400,000 distinct CDR3 sequences, approximately 54% of which appear only once. Blood RNA originated from unsorted whole blood, with germline DNA additionally extracted.

The receptor was isolated from a woman in her twenties or thirties with primary liver carcinoma and hepatitis B virus infection. What was sequenced was peripheral blood. V usage is TRBV7-9 and J usage is TRBJ2-3; no definite D call. This CDR3 reads CASSLAESADTQYF. The CDR3 DNA reads as TGTGCCAGCAGCTTAGCGGAGTCCGCAGATACGCAGTATTTT.